This T cell receptor beta chain came from a study of OX40 agonist ivuxolimab in advanced cancers. As for the study in general: An agonistic anti-OX40 (CD134) antibody, ivuxolimab, was used to treat the patients. In three patients, partial responses were observed, one with hepatocellular carcinoma and two with cutaneous melanoma. General observations from the study: Not determined was the antigen specificity of the expanded peripheral T cells. Some patients who did not respond also had low normalized T-cell clonal expansion.

Trimming took off 2 bases at V and 7 bases at J, with 15 bases between the two ends. The CDR3 has 16 residues. The germline CDR1 and CDR2 sequences are MNHNS and SASEGT. About this clone itself: Its specificity is unknown.

Here immunoSEQ multiplex PCR was the method, and the copy in TCRdb shows in-frame clones only, minus some. Among around 56,000 clones, 70% to 85% were seen once, and the ten largest hold more than 1.1%. The TCR originated in an adult with an advanced solid tumor such as melanoma, head and neck, liver or kidney cancer. Sequenced material: CD4+ or CD8+ T cells sorted from blood, taken in a trial of the OX40 agonist ivuxolimab. The J gene is TRBJ1-6, the V gene TRBV6-1; TRBD1 might be the D (5 bases). CDR3 protein: CASSEQTDRTNSPLHF. The CDR3 nucleotides are TGTGCCAGCAGTGAACAGACAGATCGAACGAATTCACCCCTCCACTTT.